This T cell receptor (beta chain) was identified during a study of cytomegalovirus exposure and HLA in healthy donors. Broader study findings: Cytomegalovirus status, reportedly, was diagnosed with high specificity and sensitivity by the classifier. Most TCRs appeared rarely, but some public TCRs recurred in many donors. In a later analysis, first-cohort TCR clusters were found to tend to co-occur in the approximately 120 validation repertoires. The investigators catalogued 150 to 200 TCR beta chains as cytomegalovirus-associated.

Only in-frame clones appear in the TCRdb table, and some are missing; sequencing was by immunoSEQ multiplex PCR. This table holds roughly 300,000 clones, around 86% found once. Trimming stripped 3 bases from V and 8 bases from J, with 8 bases between. CDR1 and CDR2 (germline): DFQATT, SNEGSKA (reference sequence). The CDR3 consists of 11 residues. About this clone itself: Its specificity is unknown.

This receptor was identified in a woman between 18 and 29 years old in good health and CMV-seronegative. The V gene is TRBV20-1, the J gene TRBJ2-4; D not resolved. Input material: PBMCs. CDR3 sequence: CSASHEDIQYF. CDR3 in DNA: TGCAGTGCTAGTCACGAGGACATTCAGTACTTC.